These 17 T cell receptor beta chains originate from one sample sequenced in a study of blood T cell repertoires in COVID-19. Measured with immunoSEQ multiplex PCR; TCRdb has only the in-frame clones, and not every one. The sample shows about 250,000 clones, 85% to 90% of them seen only once. Sequencing was done on a sample of peripheral blood. The origin of the receptors is a man older than 75 with acute or convalescent COVID-19.

The V and J genes are TRBV3-1 (or the pseudogene TRBV3-2) and TRBJ2-7; tentatively, D is TRBD1 (5 bases). The V end lost 0 bases, the J end lost 7 bases, and 16 bases lay between the germline ends. This CDR3 is built from 15 residues. Germline-derived CDR1 and CDR2 are LGHDT and YNNKEL (reference sequence). The CDR3 protein is CASSQDTQAFFEQYF. CDR3 nucleotides: TGTGCCAGCAGCCAAGATACACAGGCCTTTTTTGAGCAGTACTTC.

The rearrangement joins TRBV21-1 to TRBJ1-1; the table calls TRBD1, which could not be checked here. TRBV21-1 is shown as a pseudogene. The CDR3 contains 14 residues. The CDR3 reads CASSKVAQNTEAFF. CDR3 nucleotide sequence: TGTGCCAGCAGCAAAGTGGCTCAAAACACTGAAGCTTTCTTT.

This clone appeared a single time. The genes are TRBV20-1 and TRBJ2-3, with D unresolved. The CDR3 runs 12 residues. Trimming stripped 3 bases from V and 10 bases from J, with 14 bases between. Germline V gives CDR1 DFQATT, CDR2 SNEGSKA (reference sequence). CDR3 sequence reads: CSASRGRSAQYF. CDR3 DNA sequence: TGCAGTGCTAGTAGAGGTCGCTCAGCGCAGTATTTT.

This rearrangement joins TRBV6-5 to TRBJ2-7; possibly TRBD1 for D (6 bases). The CDR3 sequence is 14 residues long. CDR1 is MNHEY and CDR2 is SVGAGI in the germline V gene. The V end was cut by 6 bases, the J end by 3 bases, with 15 bases between. CDR3 sequence (DNA): TGTGCCAGCAGATCGGCCCAGGGGCGCTACGAGCAGTACTTC. Protein product: CASRSAQGRYEQYF.

CDR3 sequence reads: CASSLAKSYTGQPQHF. The CDR3 nucleotides are TGTGCCAGCAGCTTAGCGAAATCCTACACGGGGCAGCCCCAGCATTTT. This chain links TRBV7-8 with TRBJ1-5; the D is unclear. The germline gives CDR1 SGHVS, CDR2 FQNEAQ. The V and J ends lost 0 bases and 7 bases respectively, with 16 bases between them. The CDR3 is 16 residues long.

Of note for this clone: Distinct nucleotide sequences in the sample also encode this CDR3. The chain employs TRBV3-1 (or the pseudogene TRBV3-2) and TRBJ2-3; TRBD2 aligns across 8 bases. Per germline, CDR1 LGHDT and CDR2 YNNKEL (reference sequence). This CDR3 is built from 15 residues. After removal of 4 bases from V and 1 base from J, the junction contained 4 bases not matched to a gene. The CDR3, as DNA: TGTGCCAGCAGCCCCGGACTAGCTGGCACAGATACGCAGTATTTT. Amino acids: CASSPGLAGTDTQYF.

The V and J genes are TRBV2 and TRBJ1-2; D perhaps matches TRBD1 (5 bases). Germline V CDR1 and CDR2: SNHLY, FYNNEI. This CDR3 comprises 14 residues. Trimming stripped 6 bases from V and 2 bases from J, with 13 bases between. CDR3 protein: CASRRRGTNYGYTF. The CDR3 DNA reads TGTGCCAGCAGACGAAGGGGAACGAACTATGGCTACACCTTC.

This clone was detected once. This chain uses TRBV11-2 with TRBJ1-4; D unclear. Germline CDR1 is SGHAT and CDR2 is FQNNGV. The CDR3 runs to 13 residues. V lost 0 bases and J lost 8, with 7 bases in between. In DNA, the CDR3 is TGTGCCAGCAGCTTAGAACGGTTCGAAAAACTGTTTTTT. Its translation is CASSLERFEKLFF.

This clone was seen more than once but under ten times. The V call is TRBV5-4, the J call TRBJ1-4; D is perhaps TRBD1 (5 bases). CDR3 length: 18 amino acids. Trimming took off 0 bases at V and 7 bases at J, with 22 bases between the two ends. The V gene's germline CDR1 is SGHNT and CDR2 YYREEE (reference sequence). CDR3: CASSLEAGVVGGLEKLFF. CDR3 bases: TGTGCCAGCAGCTTGGAGGCGGGGGTAGTAGGCGGACTTGAAAAACTGTTTTTT.

The genes are TRBV28 and TRBJ1-1; 9 bases map to TRBD1. The germline CDR1 and CDR2 sequences are MDHEN and SYDVKM. J gave up 0 bases and V 5 bases, and 7 bases lay outside the gene matches. This CDR3 has 16 amino acids. This chain's CDR3 is CASSLGTGPMNTEAFF. The CDR3 DNA is TGTGCCAGCAGTCTCGGGACAGGGCCCATGAACACTGAAGCTTTCTTT.

This rearrangement joins TRBV3-1 (or the pseudogene TRBV3-2) to TRBJ2-3; 11 nucleotides align to TRBD2. Looked up from germline, CDR1 is LGHDT and CDR2 is YNNKEL (reference sequence). This CDR3 has 16 residues. Losses at the gene ends were 4 bases for V and 3 bases for J; bases not matched to a gene: 6. CDR3 sequence: CASSPLAGGATDTQYF. The DNA of the CDR3 is TGTGCCAGCAGCCCCTTAGCGGGAGGGGCAACAGATACGCAGTATTTT.

The rearrangement joins TRBV10-2 to TRBJ2-5; TRBD2 matches at 13 bases. From germline, CDR1 is WSHSY and CDR2 SAAADI. The CDR3 is made up of 15 amino acids. Unmatched junction bases numbered 5, after V lost 6 bases and J lost 4 bases. The CDR3 coding sequence is TGCGCCAGCAGGGGCACTAGCGGGGGGGGAGAGACCCAGTACTTC. Residues: CASRGTSGGGETQYF.

This sequence joins TRBV4-2 and TRBJ2-5; weak D call: TRBD1 (6 bases). Looked up from germline, CDR1 is LGHNA and CDR2 is YNFKEQ. V lost 0 bases, J lost 7 bases, and 15 bases lay in between. CDR3 length: 15 residues. The CDR3 sequence is CASSQEGSPGVTQYF. Written as DNA, the CDR3 is TGTGCCAGCAGCCAAGAGGGTAGTCCAGGGGTGACCCAGTACTTC.

The chain employs TRBV2 and TRBJ1-1; weak D call: TRBD1 (6 bases). V lost 4 bases and J 3 bases, leaving 15 bases between the germline ends. CDR1 and CDR2 from the germline V gene are SNHLY and FYNNEI. This CDR3 has 15 amino acids. CDR3: CASSVRGGAYTEAFF. In DNA form, the CDR3 reads TGTGCCAGCAGTGTGCGAGGGGGGGCCTACACTGAAGCTTTCTTT.

The CDR3: CASSFTGAYNSPLHF. For the CDR3, the DNA is TGCGCCAGCAGCTTTACAGGAGCCTATAATTCACCCCTCCACTTT. J is TRBJ1-6 and V is TRBV5-1, with D tentatively TRBD1 (5 bases). Trimming stripped 2 bases from V and 2 bases from J, with 8 bases between. Germline V gene sequence: CDR1 SGHRS, CDR2 YFSETQ. CDR3 length: 15 residues.

This clone came up once. The chain has TRBV5-6 and TRBJ2-7; D may be TRBD2 (5 bases). This CDR3 is built from 14 residues. Trimming took off 4 bases at V and 3 bases at J, with 14 bases between the two ends. Germline assignment: CDR1 SGHDT and CDR2 YYEEEE. The chain's CDR3 is CASSPGFSDYEQYF. In DNA form, the CDR3 reads TGTGCCAGCAGCCCGGGGTTTTCCGACTACGAGCAGTACTTC.

This clone occurred a few times. The chain joins TRBV12-5 to TRBJ1-3; D gene uncertain. Germline CDR1 LGHNT, CDR2 FRNRAP. Trimming shortened V by 4 bases and J by 0 bases, and 16 bases separated the two germline ends. CDR3 length equals 17 residues. The CDR3: CASGSYGEGSSGNTIYF. The DNA of the CDR3 is TGTGCTAGTGGTTCCTACGGGGAAGGGAGCTCTGGAAACACCATATATTTT.